This T cell receptor beta chain appears in the sequencing data of a study of identical twins listed by TCRdb under 2016. With respect to the entire study: The study deep-sequenced TCR alpha and beta repertoires from monozygotic twins, unrelated adults of various ages and cord blood to test whether fetal clonotypes persist. To rule out contamination, replicate twin experiments were performed at different times with different library preparation protocols. What the work shows at the level of the full study, not this receptor alone: Zero-insertion analyses could be partly confounded by invariant T cells such as MAIT and iNKT, though diverse VJ usage argued against such confounding for most clonotypes. In monozygotic twins, recombination models systematically underestimated out-of-frame TCR alpha sharing, but the models matched the sharing seen between unrelated individuals. A weaker excess of twin sharing was found in beta out-of-frame sequences because the signal-to-noise ratio was lowered by fewer shared sequences. Compared with coincidental sharing between unrelated individuals, an excess of low generation-probability sequences was observed among out-of-frame TCR alpha sequences shared between twins. Conclusions relied on cross-sectional statistical analysis, since the same donors could not be followed over many years. Fewer insertions were carried by abundant cord blood beta clonotypes; a weaker similar trend was observed in young adult naive repertoires, while no such trend was observed in memory repertoires.

Every donor in the study was a healthy Caucasian. The twin cohort consisted of three pairs of female monozygotic twins, all aged roughly 18 to 30 years. Miltenyi CD45RO+ enrichment and human naive T-cell isolation kits were used to isolate memory (CD45RO+) and naive T cells from PBMC. Deletion took 6 bases off V and 3 bases off J, with a span of 18 bases between the germline ends. Including the terminal cysteine and phenylalanine, the CDR3 comprises 15 residues. Just the 45-base CDR3 DNA is kept, in frame starting at base 1. The library came from 5' RACE. Instrument on record: Illumina HiSeq 2000. Template switching added a universal primer binding site, and the final cDNA carried a unique molecular identifier that allowed TCR cDNA molecules to be counted accurately. Specific primers in the conserved constant-segment region were used to synthesize first-strand cDNA for the TCR alpha and beta chains. To control for contamination, every cDNA library carried two barcodes: a SMART-Mk sample barcode plus Illumina barcodes. Two successive PCR steps introduced TruSeq adapter sequences along with Illumina sample barcodes. Sequencing of the TCR alpha and beta cDNA libraries was done on the Illumina HiSeq platform using custom primers. On the authors' methods: Raw reads were processed with MiGEC to extract unique molecular identifiers, and MiXCR was used to determine CDR3 positions. For each individual, recombination models were inferred using an EM algorithm with the repgenHMM and IGoR tools. The tcR package in R was used for shared clonotype analysis, with sharing normalized by the product of cloneset sizes. Out-of-frame nonproductive sequences were analyzed to study raw recombination free of thymic and clonal selection effects. TCRdb ran its own pipeline on the public reads, namely fastp trimming at Q25 and MiXCR clone calling, and kept in-frame beta chains. Each entry merges the rows of one CDR3 protein and shows their most common DNA and genes. The V and J calls here are based on TCRdb, not the publication. Present in this sample are under 300,000 distinct CDR3 sequences, roughly an eighth of which were seen just once. The top ten clonotypes cover 3.5% to 4.5% of the sample.

As concerns this clonotype: No cognate antigen has been identified for it. Base qualities are missing; no much larger clone stands one base away.

These data are also associated with another study on yellow fever vaccine responses in identical twins. In that second paper, the authors write: According to the authors, the vaccine-induced T cell response in identical twins seemed to be partly convergent and partly specific to each individual. In identical twins, the study followed T cell clones that responded to the vaccine with precision.

This TCR came from a woman under 30 in good health. The V gene is TRBV12-3 or TRBV12-4 and the J gene is TRBJ2-7; there is no confident call for the D gene. Sequenced sample: memory (CD45RO+) T cells sorted from blood. The label giving this sample's cell subset or site can be read as: CD45RO+ enriched T cells. The nucleotide sequence reads TGTGCCAGCAGCCCTGGGGTCCTAACAATCTACGAGCAGTACTTC. This is translated as CASSPGVLTIYEQYF.